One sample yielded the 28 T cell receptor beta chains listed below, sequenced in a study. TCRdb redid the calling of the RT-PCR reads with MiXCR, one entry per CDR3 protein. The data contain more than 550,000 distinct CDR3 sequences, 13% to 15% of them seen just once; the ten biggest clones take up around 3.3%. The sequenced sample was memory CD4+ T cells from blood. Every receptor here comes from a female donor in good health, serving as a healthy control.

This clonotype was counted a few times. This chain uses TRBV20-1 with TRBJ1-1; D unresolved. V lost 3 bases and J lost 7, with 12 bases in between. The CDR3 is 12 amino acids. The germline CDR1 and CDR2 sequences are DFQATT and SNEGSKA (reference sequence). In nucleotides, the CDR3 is TGCAGTGCTAGGGTCGGTACTGTTGAAGCTTTCTTT. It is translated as CSARVGTVEAFF.

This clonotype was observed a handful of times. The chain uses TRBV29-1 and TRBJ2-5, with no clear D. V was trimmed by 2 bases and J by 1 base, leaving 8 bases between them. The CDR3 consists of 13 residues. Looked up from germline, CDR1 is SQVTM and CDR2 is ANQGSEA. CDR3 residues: CSVERASQETQYF. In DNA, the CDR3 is TGCAGCGTTGAAAGGGCCAGCCAAGAGACCCAGTACTTC.

CDR3 protein: CASSYSREYNEQFF. DNA for the CDR3: TGTGCCAGCAGTTACAGCCGCGAATACAATGAGCAGTTCTTC. The J gene is TRBJ2-1, the V gene TRBV6-5; no definite D call. Germline CDR1 MNHEY, CDR2 SVGAGI. The CDR3 totals 14 residues. V was pared by 2 bases and J by 4 bases, with 9 bases between.

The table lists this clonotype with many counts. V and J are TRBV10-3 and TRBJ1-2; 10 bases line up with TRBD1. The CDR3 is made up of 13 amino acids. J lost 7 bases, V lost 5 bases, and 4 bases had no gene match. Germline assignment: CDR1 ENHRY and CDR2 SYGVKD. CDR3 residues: CAISSGTGAGYTF. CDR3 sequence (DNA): TGTGCCATCAGTTCCGGGACAGGGGCTGGCTACACCTTC.

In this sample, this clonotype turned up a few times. CDR3 sequence (DNA): TGTGCCATCAGTGATACTAGCGGGAGGAGTTTCGCGCAGTATTTT. Translated, it gives CAISDTSGRSFAQYF. This sequence joins TRBV10-3 and TRBJ2-3; 12 bases match TRBD2. Trimming removed 3 bases from V and 10 bases from J; junction bases left unmatched: 8. From germline, CDR1 is ENHRY and CDR2 SYGVKD. The CDR3 sequence is 15 residues long.

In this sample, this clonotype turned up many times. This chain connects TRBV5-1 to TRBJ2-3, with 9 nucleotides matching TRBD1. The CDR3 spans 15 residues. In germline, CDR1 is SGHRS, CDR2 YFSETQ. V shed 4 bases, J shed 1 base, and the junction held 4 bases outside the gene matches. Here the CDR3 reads CASSQGQGGTDTQYF. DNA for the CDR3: TGCGCCAGCAGCCAGGGACAGGGTGGCACAGATACGCAGTATTTT.

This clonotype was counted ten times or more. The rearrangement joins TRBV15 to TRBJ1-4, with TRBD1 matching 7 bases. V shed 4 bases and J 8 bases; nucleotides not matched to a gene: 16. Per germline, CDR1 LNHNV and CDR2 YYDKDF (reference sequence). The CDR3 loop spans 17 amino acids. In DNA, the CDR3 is TGTGCCACCAGCATACCGCCCTCGACAGGGATGAGGGAAAAACTGTTTTTT. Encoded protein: CATSIPPSTGMREKLFF.

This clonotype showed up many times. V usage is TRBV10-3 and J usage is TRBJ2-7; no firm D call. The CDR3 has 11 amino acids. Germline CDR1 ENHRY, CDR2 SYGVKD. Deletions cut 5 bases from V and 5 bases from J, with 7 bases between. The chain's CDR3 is CAISYQNEQYF. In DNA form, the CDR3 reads TGTGCCATCAGTTACCAGAACGAGCAGTACTTC.

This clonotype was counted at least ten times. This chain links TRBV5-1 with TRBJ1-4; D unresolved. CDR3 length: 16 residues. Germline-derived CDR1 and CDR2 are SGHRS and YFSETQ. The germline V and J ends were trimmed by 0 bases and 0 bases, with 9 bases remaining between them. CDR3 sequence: CASSLGASATNEKLFF. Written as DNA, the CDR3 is TGCGCCAGCAGCTTGGGGGCGAGTGCAACTAATGAAAAACTGTTTTTT.

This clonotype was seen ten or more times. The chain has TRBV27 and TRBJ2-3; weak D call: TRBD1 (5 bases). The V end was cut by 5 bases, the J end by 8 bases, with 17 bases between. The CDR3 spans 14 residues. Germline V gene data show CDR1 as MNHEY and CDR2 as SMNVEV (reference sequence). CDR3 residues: CASSGATWPATQYF. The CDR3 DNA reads TGTGCCAGCAGTGGGGCGACGTGGCCGGCTACGCAGTATTTT.

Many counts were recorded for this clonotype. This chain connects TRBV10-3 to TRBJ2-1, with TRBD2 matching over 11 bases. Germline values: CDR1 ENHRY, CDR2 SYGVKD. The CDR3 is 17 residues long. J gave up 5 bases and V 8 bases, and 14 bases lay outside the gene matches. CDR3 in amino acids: CAIRSPSTSGRNNEQFF. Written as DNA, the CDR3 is TGTGCCATCCGATCCCCCTCTACTAGCGGGAGAAACAATGAGCAGTTCTTC.

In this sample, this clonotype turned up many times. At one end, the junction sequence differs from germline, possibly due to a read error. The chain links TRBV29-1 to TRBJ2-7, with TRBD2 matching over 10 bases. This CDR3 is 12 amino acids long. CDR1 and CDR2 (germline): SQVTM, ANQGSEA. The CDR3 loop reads CIPPGASGRSHF. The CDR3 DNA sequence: TGCATCCCGCCAGGAGCTAGCGGGAGAAGTCACTTC.

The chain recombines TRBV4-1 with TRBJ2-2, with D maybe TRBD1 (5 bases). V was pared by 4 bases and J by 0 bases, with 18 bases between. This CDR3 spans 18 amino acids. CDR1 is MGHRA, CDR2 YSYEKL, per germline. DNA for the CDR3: TGCGCCAGCAGCCTCTCAACCCAGGGCCTCTCGAACACCGGGGAGCTGTTTTTT. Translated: CASSLSTQGLSNTGELFF.

The CDR3 is CASSLARFAGRSNEQFF. CDR3 sequence (DNA): TGTGCCAGCAGCTTAGCGCGCTTCGCAGGGAGGTCCAATGAGCAGTTCTTC. The chain employs TRBV7-2 and TRBJ2-1; D possibly corresponds to TRBD2 (6 bases). V was shortened by 0 bases and J by 6 bases, with 18 bases between the two germline ends. This CDR3 contains 17 residues. Germline V gives CDR1 SGHTA, CDR2 FQGNSA.

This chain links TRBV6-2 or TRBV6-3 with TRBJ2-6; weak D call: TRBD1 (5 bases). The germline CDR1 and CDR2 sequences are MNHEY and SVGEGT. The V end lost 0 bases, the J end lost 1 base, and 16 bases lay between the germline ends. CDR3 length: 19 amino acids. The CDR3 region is CASSYSLGAMLSGANVLTF. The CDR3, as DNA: TGTGCCAGCAGTTACTCGCTAGGGGCCATGCTTTCTGGGGCCAACGTCCTGACTTTC.

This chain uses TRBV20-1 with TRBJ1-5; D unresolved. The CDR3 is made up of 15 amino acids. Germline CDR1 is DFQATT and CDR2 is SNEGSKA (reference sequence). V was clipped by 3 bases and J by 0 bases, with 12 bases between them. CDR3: CSARDSRDSNQPQHF. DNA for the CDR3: TGCAGTGCTAGGGACTCAAGAGATAGCAATCAGCCCCAGCATTTT.

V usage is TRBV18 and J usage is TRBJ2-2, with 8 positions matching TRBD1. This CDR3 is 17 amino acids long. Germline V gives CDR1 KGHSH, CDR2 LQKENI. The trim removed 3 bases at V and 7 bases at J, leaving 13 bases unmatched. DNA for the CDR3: TGTGCCAGCTCACCGCGAGGACAGGGTACTGCCAGCGGGGAGCTGTTTTTT. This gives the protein CASSPRGQGTASGELFF.

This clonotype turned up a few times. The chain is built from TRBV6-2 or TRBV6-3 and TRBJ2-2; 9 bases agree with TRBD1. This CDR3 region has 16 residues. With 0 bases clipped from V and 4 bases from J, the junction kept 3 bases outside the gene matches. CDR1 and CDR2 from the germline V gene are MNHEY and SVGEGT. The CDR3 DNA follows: TGTGCCAGCAGTTACTCGGACAGGGGATTCACCGGGGAGCTGTTTTTT. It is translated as CASSYSDRGFTGELFF.

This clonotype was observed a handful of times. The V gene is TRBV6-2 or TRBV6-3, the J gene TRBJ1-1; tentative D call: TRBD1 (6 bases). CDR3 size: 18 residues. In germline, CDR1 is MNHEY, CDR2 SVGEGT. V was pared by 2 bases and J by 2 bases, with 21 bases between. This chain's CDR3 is CASSYDDRKREINTEAFF. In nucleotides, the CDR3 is TGTGCCAGCAGTTACGACGACAGGAAGAGGGAGATCAACACTGAAGCTTTCTTT.

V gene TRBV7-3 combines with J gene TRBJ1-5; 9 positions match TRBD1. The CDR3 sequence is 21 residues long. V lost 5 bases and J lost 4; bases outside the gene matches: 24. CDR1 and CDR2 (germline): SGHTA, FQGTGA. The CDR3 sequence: CASSRQRCGQGSLRPNQPQHF. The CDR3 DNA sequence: TGTGCCAGCAGCCGTCAGCGGTGCGGACAGGGGAGTCTTCGGCCTAATCAGCCCCAGCATTTT. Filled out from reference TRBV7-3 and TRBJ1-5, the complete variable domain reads GAGVSQTPSNKVTEKGKYVELRCDPISGHTALYWYRQSLGQGPEFLIYFQGTGAADDSGLPNDRFFAVRPEGSVSTLKIQRTERGDSAVYLCASSRQRCGQGSLRPNQPQHFGDGTRLSIL.

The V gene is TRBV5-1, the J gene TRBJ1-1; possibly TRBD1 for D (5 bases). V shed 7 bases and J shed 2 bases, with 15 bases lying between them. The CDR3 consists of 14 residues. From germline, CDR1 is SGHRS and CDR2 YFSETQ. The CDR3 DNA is TGCGCCAGCGGCAGGGCAGCCGAAAACACTGAAGCTTTCTTT. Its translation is CASGRAAENTEAFF.

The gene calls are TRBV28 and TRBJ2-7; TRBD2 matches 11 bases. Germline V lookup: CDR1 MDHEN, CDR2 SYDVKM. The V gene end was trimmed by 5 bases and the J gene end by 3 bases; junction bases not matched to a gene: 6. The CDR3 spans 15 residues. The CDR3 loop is CASSSTSGSYYEQYF. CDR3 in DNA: TGTGCCAGCAGTAGTACTAGCGGGAGTTACTACGAGCAGTACTTC.

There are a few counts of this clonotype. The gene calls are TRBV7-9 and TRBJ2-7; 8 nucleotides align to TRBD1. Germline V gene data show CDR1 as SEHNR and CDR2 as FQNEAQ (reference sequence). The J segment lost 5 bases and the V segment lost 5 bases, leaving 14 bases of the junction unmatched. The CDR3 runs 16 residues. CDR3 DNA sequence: TGTGCCAGCAGCCGCCTACGCACAGGGGGACCGAACGAGCAGTACTTC. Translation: CASSRLRTGGPNEQYF.

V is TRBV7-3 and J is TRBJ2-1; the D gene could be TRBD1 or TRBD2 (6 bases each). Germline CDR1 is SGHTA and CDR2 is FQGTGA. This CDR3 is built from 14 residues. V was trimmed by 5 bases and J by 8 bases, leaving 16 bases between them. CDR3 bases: TGTGCCAGCAGCGGGGGGCAGGTTTGGGATGAGCAGTTCTTC. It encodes CASSGGQVWDEQFF.

This CDR3 reads CASSSYRGYGYTF. DNA for the CDR3: TGTGCCAGCAGTTCGTACAGGGGGTATGGCTACACCTTC. The genes are TRBV12-3 or TRBV12-4 and TRBJ1-2, with 8 bases aligning to TRBD1. Trimming removed 4 bases from V and 5 bases from J; junction bases left unmatched: 3. This CDR3 comprises 13 residues.

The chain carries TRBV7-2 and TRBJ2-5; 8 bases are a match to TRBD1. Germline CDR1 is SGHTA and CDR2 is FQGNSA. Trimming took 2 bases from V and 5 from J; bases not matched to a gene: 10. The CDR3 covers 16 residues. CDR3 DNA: TGTGCCAGCAGCTTATTAGCGGACAGGGAGTTTGAGACCCAGTACTTC. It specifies CASSLLADREFETQYF.

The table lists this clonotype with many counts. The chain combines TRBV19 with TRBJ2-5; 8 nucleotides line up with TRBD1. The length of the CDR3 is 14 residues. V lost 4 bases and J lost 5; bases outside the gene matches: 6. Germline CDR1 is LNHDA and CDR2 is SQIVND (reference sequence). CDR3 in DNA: TGTGCCAGTAGTACCCGGACAGGGTGGGAGACCCAGTACTTC. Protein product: CASSTRTGWETQYF.

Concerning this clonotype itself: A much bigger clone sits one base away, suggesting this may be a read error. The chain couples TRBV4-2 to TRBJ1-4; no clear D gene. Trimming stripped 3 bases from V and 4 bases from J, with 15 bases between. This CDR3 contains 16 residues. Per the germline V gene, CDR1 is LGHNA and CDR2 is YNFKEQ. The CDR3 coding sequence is TGTGCCAGCAGCCAGGTCCAAGTCACCTTTAATGAAAAACTGTTTTTT. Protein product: CASSQVQVTFNEKLFF.